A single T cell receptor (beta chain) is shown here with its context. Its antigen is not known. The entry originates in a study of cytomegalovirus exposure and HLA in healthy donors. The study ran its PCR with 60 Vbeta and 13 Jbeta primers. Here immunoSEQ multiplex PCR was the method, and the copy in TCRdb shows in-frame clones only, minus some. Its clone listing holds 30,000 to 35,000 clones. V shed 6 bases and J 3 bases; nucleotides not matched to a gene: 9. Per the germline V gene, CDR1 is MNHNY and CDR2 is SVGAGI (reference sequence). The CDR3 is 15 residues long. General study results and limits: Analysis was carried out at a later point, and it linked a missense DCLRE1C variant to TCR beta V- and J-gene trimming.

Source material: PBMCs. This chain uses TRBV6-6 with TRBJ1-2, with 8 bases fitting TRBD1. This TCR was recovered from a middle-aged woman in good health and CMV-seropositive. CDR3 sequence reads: CASRPGYRGDYGYTF. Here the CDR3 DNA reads TGTGCCAGCAGACCCGGATACAGGGGGGACTATGGCTACACCTTC.